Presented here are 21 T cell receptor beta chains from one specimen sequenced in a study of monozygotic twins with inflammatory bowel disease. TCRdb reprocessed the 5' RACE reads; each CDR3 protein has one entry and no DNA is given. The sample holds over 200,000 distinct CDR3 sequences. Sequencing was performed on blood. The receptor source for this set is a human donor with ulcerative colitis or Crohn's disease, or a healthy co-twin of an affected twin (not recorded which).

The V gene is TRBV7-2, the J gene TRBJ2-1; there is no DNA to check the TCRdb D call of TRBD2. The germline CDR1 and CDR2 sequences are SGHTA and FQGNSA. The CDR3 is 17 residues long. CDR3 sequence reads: CASSLRPLAGTDNEQFF.

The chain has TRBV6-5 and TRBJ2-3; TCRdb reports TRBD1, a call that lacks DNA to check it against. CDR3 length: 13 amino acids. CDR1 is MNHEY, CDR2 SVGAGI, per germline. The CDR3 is CASSPRDGDTQYF.

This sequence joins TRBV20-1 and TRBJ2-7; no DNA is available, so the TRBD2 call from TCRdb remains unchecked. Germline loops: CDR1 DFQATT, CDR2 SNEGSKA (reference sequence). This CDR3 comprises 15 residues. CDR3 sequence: CSAQDRGLGFFEQYF.

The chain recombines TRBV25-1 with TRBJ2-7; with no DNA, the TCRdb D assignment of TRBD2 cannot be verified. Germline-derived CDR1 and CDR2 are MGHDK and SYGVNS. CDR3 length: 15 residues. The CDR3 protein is CASSEGGLGGYEQYF.

CDR3: CASSYSRSATEAFF. The gene calls are TRBV6-5 and TRBJ1-1. This CDR3 comprises 14 residues. Germline CDR1 MNHEY, CDR2 SVGAGI.

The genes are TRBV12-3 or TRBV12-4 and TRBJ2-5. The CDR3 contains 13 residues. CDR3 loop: CASSLSVGETQYF.

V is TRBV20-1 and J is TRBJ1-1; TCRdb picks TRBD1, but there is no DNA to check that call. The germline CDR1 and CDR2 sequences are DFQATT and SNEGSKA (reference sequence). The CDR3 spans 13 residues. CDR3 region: CSAPRTGNTEAFF.

CDR3: CASAERNTEAFF. The chain links TRBV3-1 to TRBJ1-1. Germline V CDR1 and CDR2: LGHDT, YNNKEL (reference sequence). The CDR3 consists of 12 residues.

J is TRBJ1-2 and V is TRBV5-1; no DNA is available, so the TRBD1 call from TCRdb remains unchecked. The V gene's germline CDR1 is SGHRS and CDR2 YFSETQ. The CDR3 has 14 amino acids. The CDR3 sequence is CASSVAGTHYGYTF.

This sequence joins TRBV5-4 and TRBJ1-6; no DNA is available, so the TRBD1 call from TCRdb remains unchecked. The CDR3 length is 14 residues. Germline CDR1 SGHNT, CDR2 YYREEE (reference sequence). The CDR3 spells CASSRTDYNSPLHF.

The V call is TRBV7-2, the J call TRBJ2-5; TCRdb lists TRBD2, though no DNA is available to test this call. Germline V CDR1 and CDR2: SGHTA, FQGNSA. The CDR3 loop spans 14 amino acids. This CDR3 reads CASSLRASSETQYF.

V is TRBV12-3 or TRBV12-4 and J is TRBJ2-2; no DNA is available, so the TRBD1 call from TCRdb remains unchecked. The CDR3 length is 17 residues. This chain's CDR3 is CASSPSKKHRVLGELFF.

This CDR3 reads CASREPRPGGETQYF. J is TRBJ2-5 and V is TRBV2; TCRdb's D gene call, TRBD2, goes unchecked for lack of DNA. The CDR3 is made up of 15 amino acids. The germline CDR1 and CDR2 sequences are SNHLY and FYNNEI.

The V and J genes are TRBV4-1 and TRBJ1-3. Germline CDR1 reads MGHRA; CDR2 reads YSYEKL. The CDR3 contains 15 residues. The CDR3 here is CASSQDSFLVNTIYF.

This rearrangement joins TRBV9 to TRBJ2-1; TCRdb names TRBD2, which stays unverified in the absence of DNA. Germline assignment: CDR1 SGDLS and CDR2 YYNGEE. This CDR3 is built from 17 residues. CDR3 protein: CASSGGLAGGLYNEQFF.

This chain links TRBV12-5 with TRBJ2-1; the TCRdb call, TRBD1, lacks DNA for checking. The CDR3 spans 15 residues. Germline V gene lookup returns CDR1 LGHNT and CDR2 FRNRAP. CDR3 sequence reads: CASGLDRGLWYEQFF.

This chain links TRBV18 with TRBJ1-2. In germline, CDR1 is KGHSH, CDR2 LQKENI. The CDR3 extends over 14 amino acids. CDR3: CASSPPFGPYGYTF.

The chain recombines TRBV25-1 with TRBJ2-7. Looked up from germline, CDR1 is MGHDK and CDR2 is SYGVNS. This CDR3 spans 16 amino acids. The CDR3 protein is CASSEFGEFDSYEQYF.

CDR3 residues: CAISPGQLVYGYTF. The chain joins TRBV10-3 to TRBJ1-2; TCRdb's D gene call, TRBD1, goes unchecked for lack of DNA. Germline-derived CDR1 and CDR2 are ENHRY and SYGVKD. The CDR3 loop spans 14 amino acids.

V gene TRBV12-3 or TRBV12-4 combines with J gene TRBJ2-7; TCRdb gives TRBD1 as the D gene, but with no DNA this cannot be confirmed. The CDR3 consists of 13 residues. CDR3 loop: CASSYTQGYEQYF.

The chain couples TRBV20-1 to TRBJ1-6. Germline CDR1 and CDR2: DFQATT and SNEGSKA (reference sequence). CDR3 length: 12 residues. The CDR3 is CSARGVNSPLHF.